This TCR beta chain was observed in a study of response to subunit inactivated influenza vaccine. This CDR3 has 16 amino acids. Between the trimmed V and J ends, which lost 3 bases and 0 bases, there was a span of 12 bases. TCRdb used MiXCR to reprocess the RT-PCR reads, holding one entry per CDR3 protein. The table lists around 490,000 distinct CDR3 sequences, about 7.6% of them singletons. The chain employs TRBV12-3 or TRBV12-4 and TRBJ1-5, with D possibly matching TRBD1 (6 bases). The receptor was derived from a man aged 50 to 69 who received an inactivated influenza vaccine. This specimen consisted of PBMCs from blood, obtained around 2 years after vaccination. The CDR3 sequence: CASSLGGPFSNQPQHF. CDR3 coding DNA: TGTGCCAGCAGTTTGGGGGGCCCCTTTAGCAATCAGCCCCAGCATTTT.